The next 27 T cell receptor beta chains were all read from a single sample in a study of shared clonotypes between healthy human individuals. Some clones are missing from TCRdb's copy, which holds only in-frame ones; the method was immunoSEQ multiplex PCR. The sample contains a few million clones, 90% to 95% of which appear only once. The sequenced sample consisted of naive CD4+ T cells from PBMCs. Indicated subset: CD45RA+ positively selected. The receptors stem from a man aged 18-30 years in good health. Some clones in this sample may be carry-over from other donors' samples.

This chain links TRBV27 with TRBJ2-7; 9 bases are a match to TRBD2. Per the germline V gene, CDR1 is MNHEY and CDR2 is SMNVEV (reference sequence). V shed 3 bases and J 6 bases; nucleotides not matched to a gene: 9. The CDR3 contains 15 residues. CDR3 region: CASSFETSGGGEQYF. The DNA of the CDR3 is TGTGCCAGCAGTTTCGAGACTAGCGGAGGGGGCGAGCAGTACTTC.

This sequence joins TRBV4-1 and TRBJ1-5; possibly TRBD1 for D (5 bases). V lost 6 bases, J lost 2 bases, and 17 bases lay in between. Germline CDR1 reads MGHRA; CDR2 reads YSYEKL. The CDR3 consists of 16 residues. The CDR3 is CASRIFDRGGNQPQHF. The CDR3, as DNA: TGCGCCAGCAGGATCTTCGACAGAGGGGGCAATCAGCCCCAGCATTTT.

The chain joins TRBV10-3 to TRBJ1-2; possibly TRBD1 for D (5 bases). Germline assignment: CDR1 ENHRY and CDR2 SYGVKD. The ends were cut back, 2 bases at V and 2 bases at J, with 12 bases in the middle. The CDR3 is 15 residues long. The CDR3 here is CAISEDSHTNYGYTF. CDR3 DNA: TGTGCCATCAGTGAGGACAGCCACACCAACTATGGCTACACCTTC.

This chain links TRBV7-2 with TRBJ2-7; no definite D call. Per the germline V gene, CDR1 is SGHTA and CDR2 is FQGNSA. Trimming took off 2 bases at V and 2 bases at J, with 10 bases between the two ends. The CDR3 covers 14 residues. The CDR3 DNA reads as TGTGCCAGCAGCTTAATCGCCCCGGCCTACGAGCAGTACTTC. This sequence encodes CASSLIAPAYEQYF.

The chain joins TRBV30 to TRBJ2-5; no reliable D call. The V gene lost 0 bases and the J gene lost 11 bases, with 13 bases spanning the gap. The CDR3 spans 12 residues. CDR1 and CDR2 (germline): GTSNPN, SVGIG (reference sequence). The CDR3 coding sequence is TGTGCCTGGAGTGTAGTTGTAGTGGAGCAGTACTTC. Translation: CAWSVVVVEQYF.

The V gene is TRBV5-6, the J gene TRBJ2-7; D perhaps matches TRBD1 (7 bases). The CDR3 consists of 13 residues. The V gene's germline CDR1 is SGHDT and CDR2 YYEEEE. V was pared by 4 bases and J by 4 bases, with 12 bases between. The DNA of the CDR3 is TGTGCCAGCAGCCCGCGGGACAGATACGAGCAGTACTTC. Its protein product is CASSPRDRYEQYF. The entire variable domain, with the rest obtained from reference TRBV5-6 and TRBJ2-7, is as follows: DAGVTQSPTHLIKTRGQQVTLRCSPKSGHDTVSWYQQALGQGPQFIFQYYEEEERQRGNFPDRFSGHQFPNYSSELNVNALLLGDSALYLCASSPRDRYEQYFGPGTRLTVT.

The rearrangement links TRBV11-2 to TRBJ2-7; TRBD1 might be the D (6 bases). The V end was cut by 5 bases, the J end by 0 bases, with 17 bases between. Germline V gives CDR1 SGHAT, CDR2 FQNNGV. The CDR3 is 16 residues long. CDR3 bases: TGTGCCAGCAGCCCCAACAGGGAGCGGAGCTCCTACGAGCAGTACTTC. Residues: CASSPNRERSSYEQYF.

The J gene is TRBJ1-5, the V gene TRBV19; tentatively, D is TRBD1 (6 bases). This CDR3 has 15 residues. The germline V gene encodes CDR1 LNHDA and CDR2 SQIVND (reference sequence). The V and J ends lost 3 bases and 7 bases respectively, with 16 bases between them. The CDR3 region has the DNA TGTGCCAGTAGTATTGAACAGGGTAGACGGCAGCCCCAGCATTTT. Its protein product is CASSIEQGRRQPQHF.

This clone was seen more than once but under ten times. V is TRBV20-1 and J is TRBJ2-5; no firm D call. Germline CDR1 and CDR2: DFQATT and SNEGSKA (reference sequence). Trimming stripped 5 bases from V and 5 bases from J, with 9 bases between. The CDR3 spans 11 residues. DNA for the CDR3: TGCAGTGCTTACCGGATGGAGACCCAGTACTTC. Translation gives CSAYRMETQYF.

This chain links TRBV5-6 with TRBJ2-1, with D tentatively TRBD2 (6 bases). This CDR3 is 15 amino acids long. The V end was cut by 0 bases, the J end by 4 bases, with 11 bases between. CDR1 is SGHDT and CDR2 is YYEEEE in the germline V gene. Here the CDR3 reads CASSLEEGGYNEQFF. CDR3 sequence (DNA): TGTGCCAGCAGCTTGGAAGAGGGAGGTTACAATGAGCAGTTCTTC.

The genes are TRBV19 and TRBJ2-7, with TRBD1 matching 12 bases. Looked up from germline, CDR1 is LNHDA and CDR2 is SQIVND (reference sequence). The J segment lost 6 bases and the V segment lost 4 bases, leaving 7 bases of the junction unmatched. The CDR3 extends over 15 amino acids. CDR3 sequence: CASSTGTGGGGEQYF. Written as DNA, the CDR3 is TGTGCCAGTAGTACCGGGACAGGGGGCGGAGGCGAGCAGTACTTC.

A word on this clone: Other DNA sequences of this sample code for an identical CDR3. This chain connects TRBV28 to TRBJ1-4; D gene uncertain. V lost 2 bases and J 7 bases, leaving 5 bases between the germline ends. CDR3 length: 12 amino acids. Germline V gene lookup returns CDR1 MDHEN and CDR2 SYDVKM. The CDR3 protein is CASSLRREKLFF. For the CDR3, the DNA is TGTGCCAGCAGTTTAAGACGTGAAAAACTGTTTTTT.

The rearrangement links TRBV4-1 to TRBJ2-4; TRBD1 might be the D (5 bases). CDR3 length: 17 residues. The V gene's germline CDR1 is MGHRA and CDR2 YSYEKL. The V end lost 1 base, the J end lost 0 bases, and 13 bases lay between the germline ends. Here the CDR3 DNA reads TGCGCCAGCAGCCAAGGACGGGCAGGGCTAGCCAAAAACATTCAGTACTTC. This encodes CASSQGRAGLAKNIQYF.

The chain has TRBV30 and TRBJ2-2; 9 nucleotides align to TRBD2. From germline, CDR1 is GTSNPN and CDR2 SVGIG (reference sequence). This CDR3 region has 16 residues. V trimming: 4 bases; J trimming: 1 base; junction bases outside the gene matches: 7. The CDR3 region is CAWTGREGQNTGELFF. CDR3 nucleotides: TGTGCCTGGACCGGGCGGGAGGGCCAGAACACCGGGGAGCTGTTTTTT.

V gene TRBV4-1 combines with J gene TRBJ2-5, with D tentatively TRBD1 or TRBD2 (5 bases each). Germline CDR1 MGHRA, CDR2 YSYEKL. Trimming took 1 base from V and 1 from J, leaving 22 bases between them. The CDR3 sequence is 19 residues long. For the CDR3, the DNA is TGCGCCAGCAGCCAAGTAGGGCAGCCATCAAGGGGAGCCCAAGAGACCCAGTACTTC. It translates to CASSQVGQPSRGAQETQYF.

This chain joins TRBV5-8 and TRBJ2-1; D is undetermined. The CDR3 covers 14 residues. In germline, CDR1 is SGHTS, CDR2 YDEGEE. Between the trimmed V and J ends, which lost 3 bases and 0 bases, there was a span of 7 bases. In DNA, the CDR3 is TGTGCCAGCAGCTGGAGAGGCTCCTACAATGAGCAGTTCTTC. Residues: CASSWRGSYNEQFF. Looking up the rest from reference TRBV5-8 and TRBJ2-1 gives the full variable domain: EAGVTQSPTHLIKTRGQQATLRCSPISGHTSVYWYQQALGLGLQFLLWYDEGEERNRGNFPPRFSGRQFPNYSSELNVNALELEDSALYLCASSWRGSYNEQFFGPGTRLTVL.

In DNA form, the CDR3 reads TGTGCCAGCAGTGGGGACAGGGGGCTTGGTAGTGAAGCTTTCTTT. It codes for CASSGDRGLGSEAFF. V usage is TRBV2 and J usage is TRBJ1-1, with 12 bases aligning to TRBD1. The germline gives CDR1 SNHLY, CDR2 FYNNEI. The CDR3 totals 15 residues. With 4 bases clipped from V and 7 bases from J, the junction kept 7 bases outside the gene matches.

This clone was seen only a few times. V usage is TRBV5-1 and J usage is TRBJ1-1; D is unresolved. The CDR3 runs to 13 residues. Trimming pared 1 base from V and 4 bases from J, leaving 8 bases between. CDR1 and CDR2 (germline): SGHRS, YFSETQ. The CDR3 loop is CASSLRESTEAFF. The CDR3 region has the DNA TGCGCCAGCAGCTTGAGGGAAAGCACTGAAGCTTTCTTT.

The chain joins TRBV6-1 to TRBJ2-2; D not resolved. V lost 6 bases and J 4 bases, leaving 15 bases between the germline ends. This CDR3 region has 15 residues. Germline V gene sequence: CDR1 MNHNS, CDR2 SASEGT. The DNA for the CDR3 is TGTGCCAGCAGATACGTAAGTCTTCCCACCGGGGAGCTGTTTTTT. Encoded protein: CASRYVSLPTGELFF.

This chain connects TRBV7-9 to TRBJ1-2; a weak D match, TRBD1 (6 bases). Trimming stripped 4 bases from V and 10 bases from J, with 10 bases between. CDR3 length equals 11 residues. Per germline, CDR1 SEHNR and CDR2 FQNEAQ (reference sequence). CDR3 in amino acids: CASSYREAYTF. The CDR3 DNA follows: TGTGCCAGCAGCTACAGGGAAGCCTACACCTTC.

V usage is TRBV5-1 and J usage is TRBJ1-3; D remains unclear. Germline V gene sequence: CDR1 SGHRS, CDR2 YFSETQ. V dropped 5 bases and J dropped 0 bases, with 12 bases sitting between them. This CDR3 spans 15 amino acids. CDR3 sequence: CASRLSTSSGNTIYF. CDR3 sequence (DNA): TGCGCCAGCAGACTTTCAACCTCCTCTGGAAACACCATATATTTT.

The gene calls are TRBV5-5 and TRBJ2-1; D is undetermined. Germline CDR1 is SGHKS and CDR2 is YYEKEE (reference sequence). This CDR3 is 14 amino acids long. V was cut by 4 bases and J by 2 bases, with 10 bases left in between. DNA for the CDR3: TGTGCCAGCAGCCCCCCCCCGGCCTACAATGAGCAGTTCTTC. It encodes CASSPPPAYNEQFF. The entire variable domain, with the rest obtained from reference TRBV5-5 and TRBJ2-1, is as follows: DAGVTQSPTHLIKTRGQQVTLRCSPISGHKSVSWYQQVLGQGPQFIFQYYEKEERGRGNFPDRFSARQFPNYSSELNVNALLLGDSALYLCASSPPPAYNEQFFGPGTRLTVL.

The chain links TRBV2 to TRBJ2-7; TRBD1 matches 7 bases. Trimming cost V 6 bases and J 2 bases; bases outside gene matches: 10. The germline V gene encodes CDR1 SNHLY and CDR2 FYNNEI. This CDR3 contains 15 residues. CDR3: CASRHRGQDPYEQYF. The CDR3 nucleotides are TGTGCCAGCAGGCACAGGGGTCAGGACCCCTACGAGCAGTACTTC.

This rearrangement joins TRBV5-8 to TRBJ1-1; tentatively, D is TRBD1 (6 bases). CDR1 and CDR2 (germline): SGHTS, YDEGEE. This CDR3 has 13 amino acids. The V end was cut by 4 bases, the J end by 10 bases, with 17 bases between. The CDR3: CASSIGQLLGAFF. The CDR3 DNA is TGTGCCAGCAGCATAGGACAGTTGTTAGGAGCTTTCTTT.

The chain recombines TRBV6-4 with TRBJ2-7; either TRBD1 or TRBD2 may supply D (5 bases each). The CDR3 sequence is 15 residues long. Trimming left V 4 bases short and J 4 bases short, with 17 bases between. Germline V gives CDR1 MRHNA, CDR2 SNTAGT. CDR3 region: CASSVEAGGPYEQYF. Here the CDR3 DNA reads TGTGCCAGCAGTGTAGAGGCTGGGGGACCTTACGAGCAGTACTTC.

The chain recombines TRBV25-1 with TRBJ2-5; no clear D. V was pared by 0 bases and J by 2 bases, with 16 bases between. Germline-derived CDR1 and CDR2 are MGHDK and SYGVNS. The CDR3 runs 17 residues. The CDR3 DNA follows: TGTGCCAGCAGTGAATATTTGGCGCTCCGAGGTCAAGAGACCCAGTACTTC. It is translated as CASSEYLALRGQETQYF.

This chain links TRBV5-5 with TRBJ2-4, with a weak D call TRBD2 (5 bases). This CDR3 spans 16 amino acids. Germline V gives CDR1 SGHKS, CDR2 YYEKEE (reference sequence). Trimming left V 2 bases short and J 3 bases short, with 15 bases between. CDR3 amino acids: CASSFIQPGSKNIQYF. The CDR3 nucleotides are TGTGCCAGCAGCTTTATTCAGCCTGGGAGCAAAAACATTCAGTACTTC.